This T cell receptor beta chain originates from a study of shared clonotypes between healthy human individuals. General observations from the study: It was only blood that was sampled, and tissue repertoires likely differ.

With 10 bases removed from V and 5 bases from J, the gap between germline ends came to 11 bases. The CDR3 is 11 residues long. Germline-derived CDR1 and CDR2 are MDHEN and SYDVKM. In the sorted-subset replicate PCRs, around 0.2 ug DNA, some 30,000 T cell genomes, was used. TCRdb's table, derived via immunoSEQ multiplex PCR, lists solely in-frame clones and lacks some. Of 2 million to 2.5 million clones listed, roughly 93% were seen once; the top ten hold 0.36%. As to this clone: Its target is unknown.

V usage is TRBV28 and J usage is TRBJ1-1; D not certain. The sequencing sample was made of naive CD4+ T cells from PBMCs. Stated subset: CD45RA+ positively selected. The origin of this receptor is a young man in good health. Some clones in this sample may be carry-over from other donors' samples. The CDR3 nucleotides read TGTGCCACCCTAGGGTCTACTGAAGCTTTCTTT. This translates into CATLGSTEAFF. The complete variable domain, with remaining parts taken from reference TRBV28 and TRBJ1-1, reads DVKVTQSSRYLVKRTGEKVFLECVQDMDHENMFWYRQDPGLGLRLIYFSYDVKMKEKGDIPEGYSVSREKKERFSLILESASTNQTSMYLCATLGSTEAFFGQGTRLTVV.